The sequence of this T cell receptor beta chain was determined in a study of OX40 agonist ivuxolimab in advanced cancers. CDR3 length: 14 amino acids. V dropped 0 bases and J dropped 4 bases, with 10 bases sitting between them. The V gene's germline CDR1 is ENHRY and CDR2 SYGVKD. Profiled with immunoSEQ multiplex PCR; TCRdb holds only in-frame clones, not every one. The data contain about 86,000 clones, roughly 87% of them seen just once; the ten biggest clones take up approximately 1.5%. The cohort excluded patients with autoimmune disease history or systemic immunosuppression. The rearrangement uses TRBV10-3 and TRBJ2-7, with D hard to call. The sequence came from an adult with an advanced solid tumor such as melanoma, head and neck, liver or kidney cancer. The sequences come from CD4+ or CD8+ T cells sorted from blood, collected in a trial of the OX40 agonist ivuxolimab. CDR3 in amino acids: CAISESDGGYEQYF. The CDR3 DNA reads TGTGCCATCAGTGAGTCGGACGGCGGTTACGAGCAGTACTTC.